These 32 T cell receptor beta chains originate from one sample sequenced in a study of metastatic and nonmetastatic thyroid tumors. TCRdb re-called clones from the PCR reads using MiXCR. The sample has around 41,000 clones; around an eighth are singletons. Thyroid surgery had not been preceded by any treatment in any patient. Sequenced: blood. Receptors originate from a female donor with papillary thyroid cancer or a benign thyroid nodule (not recorded which). Some clones in this sample may be carry-over from other donors' samples.

This clone was observed at least ten times. At one of its ends the junction is not consistent with the germline gene, which may arise from a read error. The chain links TRBV12-3 or TRBV12-4 to TRBJ1-4; 7 bases line up with TRBD1. CDR3 size: 13 residues. CDR3 bases: TGTGCCAGCACCCCAGGGGGTAATGGAAAACTGTTTTTT. Its protein is CASTPGGNGKLFF.

This clone is classed as medium-sized. This CDR3 is CASSSRDWGQHYGYTF. In DNA form, the CDR3 reads TGTGCCAGCAGTTCCCGCGACTGGGGCCAGCACTATGGCTACACCTTC. The chain has TRBV27 and TRBJ1-2; weak D call: TRBD1 (5 bases). CDR1 is MNHEY and CDR2 is SMNVEV in the germline V gene (reference sequence). The CDR3 covers 16 residues. V was cut by 4 bases and J by 3 bases, with 18 bases left in between.

A few counts support this clone. The V call is TRBV24-1, the J call TRBJ1-1, with 7 bases identical to TRBD1. Germline V gene sequence: CDR1 KGHDR, CDR2 SFDVKD. This CDR3 has 11 amino acids. V shed 7 bases, J shed 11 bases, and the junction held 6 bases outside the gene matches. DNA for the CDR3: TGTGCCACCAGCGATAACAGGGGTGCTTTCTTT. This gives the protein CATSDNRGAFF.

This clone was observed at least ten times. The chain has TRBV6-5 and TRBJ2-1, with TRBD2 identical over 12 bases. CDR3 length equals 17 residues. Germline values: CDR1 MNHEY, CDR2 SVGAGI. V lost 4 bases, J lost 5 bases, and 9 bases stayed unmatched. CDR3 sequence (DNA): TGTGCCAGCAGTTTAACACCGACTAGCGGGAGAAACAATGAGCAGTTCTTC. It yields the protein CASSLTPTSGRNNEQFF.

This clone was recorded many times. The rearrangement links TRBV7-3 to TRBJ2-1, with TRBD2 as a possible D gene (5 bases). Germline values: CDR1 SGHTA, CDR2 FQGTGA. V shed 5 bases and J shed 0 bases, with 11 bases lying between them. CDR3 length: 15 residues. The CDR3 DNA follows: TGTGCCAGCAGCCCCGCGGGTGGCTCCTACAATGAGCAGTTCTTC. Its protein product is CASSPAGGSYNEQFF.

This clone was observed many times. V and J are TRBV2 and TRBJ2-7; D is undetermined. Germline V gene sequence: CDR1 SNHLY, CDR2 FYNNEI. This CDR3 comprises 15 residues. Trimming pared 4 bases from V and 2 bases from J, leaving 15 bases between. CDR3 coding DNA: TGTGCCAGCAGTGTTCGAGGTATGGCCCCCTACGAGCAGTACTTC. It translates to CASSVRGMAPYEQYF. Drawing the rest from reference TRBV2 and TRBJ2-7, the complete variable domain is EPEVTQTPSHQVTQMGQEVILRCVPISNHLYFYWYRQILGQKVEFLVSFYNNEISEKSEIFDDQFSVERPDGSNFTLKIRSTKLEDSAMYFCASSVRGMAPYEQYFGPGTRLTVT.

For this clone: A much bigger clone sits one base away, suggesting this may be a read error. Other DNA sequences from this sample encode an identical CDR3 as well. CDR3: CASSQGMDGEQFF. Written as DNA, the CDR3 is TGTGCCAGCAGCCAAGGAATGGATGGTGAGCAGTTCTTT. This chain connects TRBV4-2 to TRBJ2-1; D unresolved. The CDR3 runs 13 residues. CDR1 is LGHNA and CDR2 is YNFKEQ in the germline V gene.

The chain recombines TRBV5-1 with TRBJ2-7, with 7 positions matching TRBD1. J gave up 3 bases and V 4 bases, and 4 bases lay outside the gene matches. The CDR3 consists of 13 residues. Germline lookup yields CDR1 SGHRS and CDR2 YFSETQ. Here the CDR3 DNA reads TGCGCCAGCAGCAAAGGGGACAGCTACGAGCAGTACTTC. Translating it yields CASSKGDSYEQYF.

This clone was counted at least ten times. The rearrangement joins TRBV4-2 to TRBJ1-1, with 8 bases fitting TRBD1. Unmatched junction bases numbered 10, after V lost 5 bases and J lost 2 bases. This CDR3 is 16 amino acids long. Germline V gives CDR1 LGHNA, CDR2 YNFKEQ. Here the CDR3 reads CASSSRQGLINTEAFF. The CDR3 nucleotides are TGTGCCAGCAGCTCCCGACAGGGGCTGATTAACACTGAAGCTTTCTTT.

This clone showed up many times. This sequence joins TRBV9 and TRBJ2-1; 8 bases align to TRBD1. Trimming at V came to 2 bases and at J to 10 bases, leaving 5 bases not matched to a gene. The germline CDR1 and CDR2 sequences are SGDLS and YYNGEE. The CDR3 covers 13 residues. CDR3 sequence: CASSVQDRGEQFF. DNA for the CDR3: TGTGCCAGCAGCGTCCAAGACAGGGGCGAGCAGTTCTTC. Using reference TRBV9 and TRBJ2-1 for the parts outside the CDR3, the full variable domain is DSGVTQTPKHLITATGQRVTLRCSPRSGDLSVYWYQQSLDQGLQFLIQYYNGEERAKGNILERFSAQQFPDLHSELNLSSLELGDSALYFCASSVQDRGEQFFGPGTRLTVL.

This clone was observed at least ten times. The J gene is TRBJ2-5, the V gene TRBV30, with D unresolved. Looked up from germline, CDR1 is GTSNPN and CDR2 is SVGIG (reference sequence). V lost 0 bases, J lost 5 bases, and 19 bases lay in between. This CDR3 region has 16 residues. CDR3 sequence: CAWSVGQSLRRETQYF. For the CDR3, the DNA is TGTGCCTGGAGTGTAGGGCAGTCCCTTAGGCGGGAGACCCAGTACTTC.

This clone was detected many times. The chain employs TRBV7-9 and TRBJ1-4; D may be TRBD1 (5 bases). With 5 bases removed from V and 7 bases from J, the gap between germline ends came to 14 bases. The CDR3 length is 14 residues. Germline lookup yields CDR1 SEHNR and CDR2 FQNEAQ (reference sequence). The CDR3 here is CASSLSSGAEKLFF. The CDR3 DNA follows: TGTGCCAGCAGCCTAAGCTCCGGGGCTGAAAAACTGTTTTTT. The complete variable domain, with remaining parts taken from reference TRBV7-9 and TRBJ1-4, reads DTGVSQNPRHKITKRGQNVTFRCDPISEHNRLYWYRQTLGQGPEFLTYFQNEAQLEKSRLLSDRFSAERPKGSFSTLEIQRTEQGDSAMYLCASSLSSGAEKLFFGSGTQLSVL.

This clone showed up many times. This may be a read error, as it is one base from a much larger clone. At the DNA level, this CDR3 is encoded by other sequences in the same sample as well. This chain joins TRBV2 and TRBJ1-1; perhaps TRBD1 as D (6 bases). Per germline, CDR1 SNHLY and CDR2 FYNNEI. This CDR3 is built from 14 residues. The DNA for the CDR3 is TGCGCCAGCAGTGAGAACAGGGTGAACACTGAAGCTTTCTTT. Its translation is CASSENRVNTEAFF.

This clone is termed medium-sized. The rearrangement uses TRBV28 and TRBJ2-7; D assignment may be TRBD1 or TRBD2 (5 bases each). The CDR3 totals 12 residues. Between the trimmed V and J ends, which lost 3 bases and 7 bases, there was a span of 10 bases. Germline V gene data show CDR1 as MDHEN and CDR2 as SYDVKM. CDR3: CASSLSWGEQYF. In DNA, the CDR3 is TGTGCCAGCAGTTTGTCCTGGGGGGAGCAGTACTTC.

Remarks on this clone: Likely a read error: the CDR3 ends without its conserved phenylalanine or tryptophan. The rearrangement uses TRBV7-9 and TRBJ1-1; D not resolved. The V end was cut by 6 bases, the J end by 6 bases, with 14 bases between. CDR3 length: 13 amino acids. Germline assignment: CDR1 SEHNR and CDR2 FQNEAQ (reference sequence). The DNA for the CDR3 is TGTGCCAGCAGTCGGTCGGGAGGCGCTGAAGCTTTCTCT. Protein: CASSRSGGAEAFS.

There are many counts of this clone. The V gene is TRBV28, the J gene TRBJ1-6; D ambiguous. Trimming removed 6 bases from V and 8 bases from J, with 11 bases in between. This CDR3 spans 13 amino acids. Germline CDR1 MDHEN, CDR2 SYDVKM. This CDR3 reads CASSQGPYSPLHF. The CDR3, as DNA: TGTGCCAGCAGCCAAGGACCTTATTCACCCCTCCACTTT.

The chain joins TRBV5-1 to TRBJ2-3; D unresolved. CDR3 length: 12 amino acids. V lost 5 bases to trimming and J lost 7 bases, with 11 bases between them. Germline V CDR1 and CDR2: SGHRS, YFSETQ. The CDR3 nucleotides read TGCGCCAGCAGAAGGTGGTCATATACGCAGTATTTT. Amino acids: CASRRWSYTQYF.

This clone was seen many times. The V gene is TRBV7-6, the J gene TRBJ2-5; the D is unclear. The germline V gene has CDR1 SGHVS and CDR2 FNYEAQ. The CDR3 spans 14 residues. With 3 bases removed from V and 5 bases from J, the gap between germline ends came to 13 bases. The CDR3 reads CASSFGAGSETQYF. Here the CDR3 DNA reads TGTGCCAGCAGCTTTGGAGCAGGAAGCGAGACCCAGTACTTC.

This clone was seen repeatedly, ten times or more. The chain joins TRBV5-1 to TRBJ2-3; D is uncertain. Trimming cost V 1 base and J 3 bases, with 9 bases left between them. The CDR3 is 14 amino acids. Per germline, CDR1 SGHRS and CDR2 YFSETQ. CDR3 amino acids: CASSLLPRTDTQYF. CDR3 coding DNA: TGCGCCAGCAGCTTGTTGCCAAGAACAGATACGCAGTATTTT.

This clone was seen ten or more times. J is TRBJ1-5 and V is TRBV12-5; 7 bases agree with TRBD1. The CDR3 has 15 residues. J lost 6 bases, V lost 3 bases, and 8 bases had no gene match. CDR1 is LGHNT and CDR2 is FRNRAP in the germline V gene. DNA of the CDR3: TGTGCTAGTGGTTTTAAAGGGGGCGCCGGTCAGCCCCAGCATTTT. Translation: CASGFKGGAGQPQHF.

At least ten counts were recorded for this clone. The CDR3 DNA follows: TGTGCCAGCAGCCCGGGACTAGCGGGAACCTACGAGCAGTACTTC. It yields the protein CASSPGLAGTYEQYF. The chain combines TRBV11-3 with TRBJ2-7, with TRBD2 matching 13 bases. Trimming took 5 bases from V and 2 from J; bases not matched to a gene: 3. Germline V gene lookup returns CDR1 SGHNT and CDR2 YENEEA. The CDR3 consists of 15 residues.

The sample holds a few counts of this clone. This may come from a read error, since a much larger clone is one base off. The chain joins TRBV12-5 to TRBJ2-5; D gene ambiguous. The CDR3 totals 13 residues. Trimming took 7 bases from V and 5 from J, leaving 14 bases between them. Germline V gene sequence: CDR1 LGHNT, CDR2 FRNRAP. In nucleotides, the CDR3 is TGTGCTAGTGCTTGGACCCAAAGGGAGACCCAGTACTTC. Translated: CASAWTQRETQYF.

This chain connects TRBV6-2 or TRBV6-3 to TRBJ2-1; 9 bases fit TRBD2. Germline V gene data show CDR1 as MNHEY and CDR2 as SVGEGT. There are 13 residues in the CDR3. Germline trimming cut 7 bases from V and 7 bases from J; bases unmatched to any gene: 5. CDR3: CASKAGGLNEQFF. CDR3 coding DNA: TGTGCCAGCAAAGCGGGAGGATTGAATGAGCAGTTCTTC.

In its sample, this clone was seen many times. The chain joins TRBV19 to TRBJ2-7, with 7 bases identical to TRBD1. Losses at the gene ends were 7 bases for V and 4 bases for J; bases not matched to a gene: 10. CDR3 size: 14 residues. Germline CDR1 reads LNHDA; CDR2 reads SQIVND (reference sequence). CDR3 amino acids: CASTETGLDYEQYF. DNA for the CDR3: TGTGCCAGTACCGAGACAGGGCTTGATTACGAGCAGTACTTC. Complete variable domain (other parts from reference TRBV19 and TRBJ2-7): DGGITQSPKYLFRKEGQNVTLSCEQNLNHDAMYWYRQDPGQGLRLIYYSQIVNDFQKGDIAEGYSVSREKKESFPLTVTSAQKNPTAFYLCASTETGLDYEQYFGPGTRLTVT.

This clone was found many times. The V and J genes are TRBV28 and TRBJ1-4; D possibly corresponds to TRBD1 (6 bases). Trimming cost V 6 bases and J 7 bases, with 12 bases left between them. This CDR3 contains 13 residues. Germline loops: CDR1 MDHEN, CDR2 SYDVKM. CDR3: CASRGGAGEKLFF. Written as DNA, the CDR3 is TGTGCCAGCAGGGGGGGGGCGGGTGAAAAACTGTTTTTT.

This clone has ten or more counts. The chain carries TRBV11-3 and TRBJ2-7; D remains unclear. This CDR3 region has 12 residues. Germline-derived CDR1 and CDR2 are SGHNT and YENEEA. The V and J ends lost 5 bases and 0 bases respectively, with 5 bases between them. DNA of the CDR3: TGTGCCAGCAGCCCAACCTCCTACGAGCAGTACTTC. This translates into CASSPTSYEQYF.

The chain carries TRBV3-1 and TRBJ2-7; D not resolved. Germline V CDR1 and CDR2: LGHDT, YNNKEL (reference sequence). V was clipped by 6 bases and J by 6 bases, with 18 bases between them. CDR3 length equals 14 residues. The CDR3 sequence is CASSRLEGFSEQYF. DNA of the CDR3: TGTGCCAGCAGTCGATTAGAAGGGTTCAGCGAGCAGTACTTC.

This clone appeared many times. V gene TRBV11-2 combines with J gene TRBJ2-5; 7 positions match TRBD2. The V and J ends lost 5 bases and 5 bases, in that order; junction bases with no gene match: 14. The germline gives CDR1 SGHAT, CDR2 FQNNGV. The CDR3 totals 16 residues. The CDR3 DNA reads as TGTGCCAGCAGCCCTCTCCCATCGGGGGGTTGGGAGACCCAGTACTTC. Translating gives CASSPLPSGGWETQYF. Complete variable domain (other parts from reference TRBV11-2 and TRBJ2-5): EAGVAQSPRYKIIEKRQSVAFWCNPISGHATLYWYQQILGQGPKLLIQFQNNGVVDDSQLPKDRFSAERLKGVDSTLKIQPAKLEDSAVYLCASSPLPSGGWETQYFGPGTRLLVL.

There are many counts of this clone. The CDR3 nucleotides are TGCAGTGCTAGAGAATATTCAGGGGGCCGAGGCAATCAGCCCCAGCATTTT. Translating it yields CSAREYSGGRGNQPQHF. The chain couples TRBV20-1 to TRBJ1-5; 8 bases align to TRBD1. The CDR3 spans 17 residues. Looked up from germline, CDR1 is DFQATT and CDR2 is SNEGSKA (reference sequence). Losses at the gene ends were 0 bases for V and 2 bases for J; bases not matched to a gene: 9.

About this clone: Mismatch with germline at one junction end may stem from a read error. The chain has TRBV6-1 and TRBJ2-3, with a possible D match to TRBD2 (6 bases). The CDR3 loop spans 16 amino acids. Germline CDR1 and CDR2: MNHNS and SASEGT. CDR3 sequence: CASIPGVGEVTDTQCF. CDR3 bases: TGTGCCAGCATACCTGGGGTTGGGGAGGTGACAGATACGCAGTGTTTT.

Worth noting for this clone: One end of the junction varies from germline; a read error may be responsible. This chain connects TRBV20-1 to TRBJ2-1; 7 bases agree with TRBD2. The germline gives CDR1 DFQATT, CDR2 SNEGSKA (reference sequence). CDR3 length: 17 amino acids. The CDR3 DNA sequence: TGTAGTGCCCTAGGGACTATCGGGAGCAGGAACAACGCTGAGCAGTTCTTC. This codes for CSALGTIGSRNNAEQFF.

There are many counts of this clone. The chain couples TRBV7-9 to TRBJ2-5; D perhaps matches TRBD1 (6 bases). This CDR3 region has 15 residues. V lost 0 bases to trimming and J lost 5 bases, with 13 bases between them. Germline V lookup: CDR1 SEHNR, CDR2 FQNEAQ (reference sequence). CDR3 protein: CASSLATGTMETQYF. In DNA, the CDR3 is TGTGCCAGCAGCTTAGCCACAGGGACGATGGAGACCCAGTACTTC.